This T cell receptor beta chain came from a study of human T cells and chemical hapten exposure. Study findings and constraints: Expanded TCRs produced significantly more large CDR3 similarity clusters than controls did.

This clonotype was detected many times. Its antigen is undetermined. The time point was: patch test 2, 6 weeks after DPC sensitization. This sample's treatment: therapeutic diphenylcyclopropenone sensitization with weekly scalp DPC. It was unfractionated whole blood from which total RNA was extracted. The germline V gene encodes CDR1 SNHLY and CDR2 FYNNEI. This CDR3 region has 11 residues. Trimming took off 4 bases at V and 7 bases at J, with 5 bases between the two ends. TCRdb re-derived calls from the RACE reads in MiXCR, one entry per CDR3 protein. The sample has some 90,000 distinct CDR3 sequences; about 10% are singletons.

Material: whole blood, obtained in connection with sensitization to the hapten diphenylcyclopropenone (DPC). The chain employs TRBV2 and TRBJ2-1; unclear D gene. The origin of this receptor is a middle-aged woman with alopecia areata. Some clones in this sample may be carry-over from other donors' samples. The CDR3 is CASSVLNEQFF. The CDR3, as DNA: TGTGCCAGCAGTGTTCTGAATGAGCAGTTCTTC. Drawing the rest from reference TRBV2 and TRBJ2-1, the complete variable domain is EPEVTQTPSHQVTQMGQEVILRCVPISNHLYFYWYRQILGQKVEFLVSFYNNEISEKSEIFDDQFSVERPDGSNFTLKIRSTKLEDSAMYFCASSVLNEQFFGPGTRLTVL.